This T cell receptor (beta chain) derives from a study of beta chain features in type 1 diabetes. The table lists this clone with a few counts. Its antigen is undetermined. General study results and limits: Shortening that was moderate but significant affected the TCRB CDR3s of Type 1 diabetes patients in all four CD4+ subsets.

The germline V and J ends were trimmed by 10 bases and 2 bases, with 14 bases remaining between them. Per the germline V gene, CDR1 is SNHLY and CDR2 is FYNNEI. The CDR3 is 13 residues long. Reverse transcription of all isolated RNA meant that expressed TCRB transcripts were sequenced. Naive, central memory and regulatory T cell samples produced a mean of roughly 3.8 million reads. Data came from immunoSEQ multiplex PCR; TCRdb stores just in-frame clones and leaves some out. The profile covers 620,000 or so clones, with less than 20% appearing a single time and 0.07% to 0.095% taken by the ten largest. It was via CD45RO/CCR7/CD25/CD127/CD95/CD27 that CD4+ naive, central memory, regulatory and stem cell-like memory cells were sorted.

Sequencing was carried out using naive CD4+ T cells from blood. The chain uses TRBV2 and TRBJ2-5; D gene ambiguous. This TCR derives from a man aged 18 to 30 in good health. CDR3 nucleotides: TGTGCCATCCAAGGGCAGGTACAAGAGACCCAGTACTTC. This translates into CAIQGQVQETQYF. Based on the CDR3 plus reference TRBV2 and TRBJ2-5, the full variable domain is EPEVTQTPSHQVTQMGQEVILRCVPISNHLYFYWYRQILGQKVEFLVSFYNNEISEKSEIFDDQFSVERPDGSNFTLKIRSTKLEDSAMYFCAIQGQVQETQYFGPGTRLLVL.